The rows below give T cell receptor beta chains drawn from one sample of a study of cytomegalovirus exposure and HLA in healthy donors. This table comes from immunoSEQ multiplex PCR, and its TCRdb copy is limited to in-frame clones, with some not included. The profile shows roughly 180,000 clones, under 85% of them singletons. What was sequenced was PBMCs. Receptors were obtained from a male donor in good health and CMV-seronegative. The CDR3 runs from the conserved cysteine through the conserved F or W. A D gene is named only where the DNA matches it firmly. Expanded clones are given a class, and other clones once, few, many or no size at all.

V gene,D gene,J gene,clone size,CDR3 DNA,CDR3 protein
TRBV13,NA,TRBJ1-1,NA,TGTGCCAGCACCATCCGTCGGGACAATGCTGAAGCTTTCTTT,CASTIRRDNAEAFF
TRBV5-5,NA,TRBJ2-5,NA,TGTGCCAGCAGCTTCACATGGACAAGGGTACAAGAGACCCAGTACTTC,CASSFTWTRVQETQYF
TRBV28,NA,TRBJ1-2,NA,TGTGCCAGCAGCGCCCCTTGGCAGGGAGGCGACTATGGCTACACCTTC,CASSAPWQGGDYGYTF
TRBV27,NA,TRBJ1-1,NA,TGTGCCAGCAGTTCGGGGGGGGTGACTGAAGCTTTCTTT,CASSSGGVTEAFF
TRBV6-5,NA,TRBJ1-1,few,TGTGCCAGCAGCTACACGGGGACTCCAACCAACACTGAAGCTTTCTTT,CASSYTGTPTNTEAFF
TRBV27,TRBD1,TRBJ1-5,NA,TGTGCCAGCGGATCGAGTCGGGACAGCCCTAAGAATCAGCCCCAGCATTTT,CASGSSRDSPKNQPQHF
TRBV7-9,NA,TRBJ2-3,few,TGTTCCAGCAGCTTGAGGGCAGATACGCAGTATTTT,CSSSLRADTQYF
TRBV7-2,TRBD2,TRBJ2-2,NA,TGTGCCAGCAGCTTAGCCCCTGGACTAGCGGGAGCCACCGGGGAGCTGTTTTTT,CASSLAPGLAGATGELFF
TRBV28,NA,TRBJ2-3,once,TGTGCCAGCCTAGGGGCAGGGGTCCGATCGGATACGCAGTATTTT,CASLGAGVRSDTQYF
TRBV30,TRBD1,TRBJ1-5,once,TGTGCCTGGAGTGTGAGGGGGCATGGAAGCAATCAGCCCCAGCATTTT,CAWSVRGHGSNQPQHF
TRBV5-4,TRBD1,TRBJ1-2,NA,TGTGCCAGCAGGCGACCGGGACAGGGGCGGTATGGCTACACCTTC,CASRRPGQGRYGYTF
TRBV9,NA,TRBJ2-3,NA,TGTGCCAGCAGCGTAGACTCTAGCACAGATACGCAGTATTTT,CASSVDSSTDTQYF
TRBV7-9,TRBD2,TRBJ2-5,NA,TGTGCCAGCAGCCCCAACCTAGCGGGGGGCCTGGAGACCCAGTACTTC,CASSPNLAGGLETQYF
TRBV6-6,NA,TRBJ1-1,NA,TGTGCCGCAGAAGCGACGAACACTGAAGCTTTCTTT,CAAEATNTEAFF
TRBV30,NA,TRBJ2-6,NA,TGTGCCTGGAGTAGGGATGGAACGGGAGGGGCCAACGTCCTGACTTTC,CAWSRDGTGGANVLTF
TRBV6-6,TRBD1,TRBJ1-5,NA,TGTGCCAGCAGTTTACAGGGGCGGGGGCCCCAGCATTTT,CASSLQGRGPQHF
TRBV27,NA,TRBJ2-6,NA,TGTGCCAGCAGTCCCCGGGACTTCCGCTCTGGGGCCAACGTCCTGACTTTC,CASSPRDFRSGANVLTF
TRBV14,NA,TRBJ2-7,few,TGTGCCAGCAGCCAAGATTCCACGTCCGGGACTTTCTACGAGCAGTACTTC,CASSQDSTSGTFYEQYF
TRBV7-2,TRBD2,TRBJ2-7,NA,TGTGCCAGCATCTCGGGCGGGAGTAGCTACGAGCAGTACTTC,CASISGGSSYEQYF
TRBV2,TRBD1,TRBJ2-1,NA,TGTGCCAGCAGTTCAGAAGGTGGGACAGTTTACAATGAGCAGTTCTTC,CASSSEGGTVYNEQFF
TRBV5-4,NA,TRBJ2-1,few,TGTGCCAGCAGCTTGTATAAACAGGGAGAGGATGAGCAGTTCTTC,CASSLYKQGEDEQFF
TRBV19,NA,TRBJ1-5,NA,TGTGCCAGTAGTCCTCAGACAGTAAATCAGCCCCAGCATTTT,CASSPQTVNQPQHF
TRBV5-4,TRBD1,TRBJ1-1,NA,TGTGCCAGCAGCCAGGACAGGGCCCGGCTGGCTGAAGCTTTCTTT,CASSQDRARLAEAFF
TRBV30,NA,TRBJ1-1,NA,TGTGCCTGGAGTGTAAGAGGGTTTGACGGAGCTTTCTTT,CAWSVRGFDGAFF
TRBV6-6,TRBD1,TRBJ1-2,once,TGTGCCAGCAGTATCTCGTCGGGACAGGACTATGGCTACACCTTC,CASSISSGQDYGYTF
TRBV6-6,NA,TRBJ1-5,NA,TGTGCCAGCAGTCCGACAGTTAGCAATCAGCCCCAGCATTTT,CASSPTVSNQPQHF
TRBV30,NA,TRBJ1-5,NA,TGTGCCTGGAGTGTAAGCGTAATCAATCAGCCCCAGCATTTT,CAWSVSVINQPQHF
TRBV7-9,NA,TRBJ2-5,few,TGTGCCAGCAGCTTGGGGCAGCACAACCAAGAGACCCAGTACTTC,CASSLGQHNQETQYF
TRBV6-5,TRBD1,TRBJ1-1,NA,TGTGCCAGCAGCCTCGACAGGGATGGGACTGAAGCTTTCTTT,CASSLDRDGTEAFF
TRBV6-5,NA,TRBJ1-6,once,TGTGCCAGCAGGCAGGGGAACTATAATTCACCCCTCCACTTT,CASRQGNYNSPLHF
TRBV7-2,NA,TRBJ2-1,NA,TGTGCCAGCAGCTTACTAGTTCACTATGAGCAGTTCTTC,CASSLLVHYEQFF
TRBV5-1,TRBD1,TRBJ1-4,few,TGCGCCAGCAGCCCCCACGGGACAGCTAATGAAAAACTGTTTTTT,CASSPHGTANEKLFF
TRBV15,NA,TRBJ2-3,NA,TGTGCCACCAGCAGAAGGGACACTAGCACAGATACGCAGTATTTT,CATSRRDTSTDTQYF
TRBV6-5,TRBD1,TRBJ2-2,NA,TGTGCCAGCAGCATACAGGGGGCTAACACCGGGGAGCTGTTTTTT,CASSIQGANTGELFF
TRBV4-2,NA,TRBJ2-7,once,TGTGCCAGCAGCCAGGGTGGGGCCTCCTACGAGCAGTACTTC,CASSQGGASYEQYF
TRBV5-1,TRBD2,TRBJ2-1,NA,TGCGCCAGCAGCTTGACTCTAGCGGGGGGGCGGACTGAGCAGTTCTTC,CASSLTLAGGRTEQFF
TRBV30,NA,TRBJ1-3,NA,TGTGCCTGGGGCCGACAGTTCTCTGGAAACACCATATATTTT,CAWGRQFSGNTIYF
TRBV7-2,TRBD1,TRBJ2-1,NA,TGTGCCAGCAGCATCCCGAAGGGACAGAGCTTAAGTGTGTGGCAGTTCTTC,CASSIPKGQSLSVWQFF
TRBV9,TRBD1,TRBJ2-6,few,TGTGCCAGCAGCGACCCCAGGGGGCCCGGGGCCAACGTCCTGACTTTC,CASSDPRGPGANVLTF
TRBV6-1,NA,TRBJ1-5,NA,TGTGCCAGCAGTACAGGGTACAATCAGCCCCAGCATTTT,CASSTGYNQPQHF
TRBV7-8,NA,TRBJ2-1,NA,TGTGCCAGCAGCTTACGGTTTGAAAGTGAGCAGTTCTTC,CASSLRFESEQFF
TRBV7-2,NA,TRBJ2-7,NA,TGTGCCAGCAGCTCGATAGCAAACGAGCAGTACTTC,CASSSIANEQYF
TRBV6-1,NA,TRBJ1-5,NA,TGTGCCAGCCGCCGGGCGGGGGTTAGCAATCAGCCCCAGCATTTT,CASRRAGVSNQPQHF
TRBV7-9,NA,TRBJ2-3,NA,TGTTCCAGCAGCCGTGTTGGGACACCCGAAACAGATACGCAGTATTTT,CSSSRVGTPETDTQYF
TRBV6-5,TRBD2,TRBJ2-7,few,TGTGCCAGCAGCTCCAGCGGGGCCGGGCGAGGAGAGCAGTACTTC,CASSSSGAGRGEQYF
TRBV7-8,NA,TRBJ2-1,NA,TGTGCCAGCACCCATACTGGAGGGATCCGCTACAATGAGCAGTTCTTC,CASTHTGGIRYNEQFF
TRBV6-7,TRBD1,TRBJ1-5,NA,TGTGCCAGCAGTCACGGGACAGGGGAACAGCCCCAGCATTTT,CASSHGTGEQPQHF
TRBV30,NA,TRBJ2-7,NA,TGTGCCTGGAGCGGGGCGGAGGGGGCGTCCTACGAGCAGTACTTC,CAWSGAEGASYEQYF
TRBV4-1,TRBD2,TRBJ2-7,NA,TGCGCCAGCAGCCAAGAACGGGAGGATTCCTACGAGCAGTACTTC,CASSQEREDSYEQYF
TRBV6-5,NA,TRBJ1-1,NA,TGTGCCAGCAGTTACCCCCTCGGGGGGGACACTGAAGCTTTCTTT,CASSYPLGGDTEAFF
TRBV15,NA,TRBJ2-1,NA,TGTGCCACCAGCAGAGATTTAGCGTCCGGTGAACAGTTCTTC,CATSRDLASGEQFF
TRBV6-1,TRBD2,TRBJ2-7,NA,TGTGCCAGCAATGAGGATAGCGGGAGTTCCTACGAGCAGTACTTC,CASNEDSGSSYEQYF
TRBV12-5,NA,TRBJ1-5,few,TGTGCTAGTGGTTTGTACTCCGGCAGGGAGGCGAGCAATCAGCCCCAGCATTTT,CASGLYSGREASNQPQHF